This T cell receptor beta chain is from a study of type 1 regulatory T cells. Across the study: This in vitro CD4 product, T-allo10, is enriched for Tr1 cells and alloantigen-specific. Findings and caveats of the study: Tr1 cells had a more restricted TCR repertoire than non-Tr1 cells.

Via MiXCR, TCRdb re-called the reads, giving one row per CDR3 protein. The sample holds roughly 40,000 distinct CDR3 sequences, 10% to 15% seen once. On this clonotype: Its antigen is not identified.

Germline V CDR1 and CDR2: MDHEN, SYDVKM. The CDR3 consists of 16 residues. The V gene lost 8 bases and the J gene lost 0 bases, with 17 bases spanning the gap. The clonotype originates from a human donor in good health. J is TRBJ1-5 and V is TRBV28, with D unresolved. The sample was cultured non-Tr1 T cells, either the whole culture or a sorted T cell fraction (not recorded which). The CDR3 DNA reads TGTGCCAGCCGACGTGAGGCCCTAAATAGCAATCAGCCCCAGCATTTT. This gives the protein CASRREALNSNQPQHF.